Below, 21 T cell receptor beta chains from the same sample are listed, as sequenced in a study of blood T cell repertoires in COVID-19. Produced via immunoSEQ multiplex PCR; TCRdb's table is partial and in-frame only. The table shows approximately 190,000 clones, with about 80% occurring only once. The sample comprised peripheral blood. The receptors were sampled from a man in his sixties with acute or convalescent COVID-19.

The rearrangement links TRBV4-2 to TRBJ2-7; TRBD2 matches 8 bases. In germline, CDR1 is LGHNA, CDR2 YNFKEQ. V lost 3 bases, J lost 4 bases, and 11 bases stayed unmatched. The CDR3 contains 16 residues. Here the CDR3 reads CASSQDYGSGGYEQYF. CDR3 in DNA: TGTGCCAGCAGCCAGGACTATGGGAGCGGGGGATACGAGCAGTACTTC.

This clone appeared once. The chain couples TRBV6-2 or TRBV6-3 to TRBJ1-2; maybe TRBD1 (5 bases). Trimming cost V 4 bases and J 5 bases, with 8 bases left between them. Germline CDR1 reads MNHEY; CDR2 reads SVGEGT. The CDR3 loop spans 12 amino acids. As DNA, the CDR3 is TGTGCCAGCAGTTTTCAGGGATATGGCTACACCTTC. This codes for CASSFQGYGYTF.

The chain recombines TRBV6-5 with TRBJ1-4, with TRBD1 matching 7 bases. Germline CDR1 reads MNHEY; CDR2 reads SVGAGI. This CDR3 spans 15 amino acids. V shed 0 bases, J shed 6 bases, and the junction held 4 bases outside the gene matches. The DNA for the CDR3 is TGTGCCAGCAGTTACTCGGCCAGGGGGGATGAAAAACTGTTTTTT. It specifies CASSYSARGDEKLFF.

The chain links TRBV2 to TRBJ2-3; possibly TRBD2 for D (6 bases). V was shortened by 2 bases and J by 4 bases, with 10 bases between the two germline ends. Germline V gene lookup returns CDR1 SNHLY and CDR2 FYNNEI. The CDR3 totals 14 residues. The CDR3 protein is CASSELWGADTQYF. The CDR3 DNA follows: TGTGCCAGCAGTGAACTTTGGGGGGCAGATACGCAGTATTTT.

The rearrangement uses TRBV5-5 and TRBJ1-4; the D is unclear. CDR1 is SGHKS, CDR2 YYEKEE, per germline (reference sequence). V gave up 2 bases and J gave up 0 bases, with 8 bases separating them. The CDR3 covers 15 residues. CDR3 protein: CASSFGPSTNEKLFF. CDR3 bases: TGTGCCAGCAGCTTCGGTCCGTCAACTAATGAAAAACTGTTTTTT.

This clone appeared many times. The V and J genes are TRBV5-8 and TRBJ2-7, with D perhaps matching TRBD1 (6 bases). The length of the CDR3 is 15 residues. Deletions cut 0 bases from V and 4 bases from J, with 14 bases between. Germline V gene sequence: CDR1 SGHTS, CDR2 YDEGEE. The CDR3 DNA reads TGTGCCAGCAGCTTGGGGAATTTCAGGGGTTACGAGCAGTACTTC. This translates into CASSLGNFRGYEQYF.

This clone was seen once. CDR3 amino acids: CASSPRLAGSGYNEQFF. In nucleotides, the CDR3 is TGTGCCAGCTCACCAAGGCTAGCGGGGTCGGGTTACAATGAGCAGTTCTTC. V usage is TRBV18 and J usage is TRBJ2-1; TRBD2 matches at 9 bases. J was trimmed by 4 bases and V by 2 bases; bases with no gene match: 9. In germline, CDR1 is KGHSH, CDR2 LQKENI. The CDR3 length is 17 residues.

The chain combines TRBV7-8 with TRBJ1-2; TRBD1 agrees at 7 bases. V dropped 4 bases and J dropped 6; count of bases not matched to a gene: 5. This CDR3 region has 13 residues. CDR1 and CDR2 from the germline V gene are SGHVS and FQNEAQ. The CDR3 reads CASSSGTADGYTF. The CDR3 nucleotides read TGTGCCAGCAGCTCCGGGACAGCGGATGGCTACACCTTC.

This clone has only one observation. V and J are TRBV10-3 and TRBJ2-3; the match to TRBD2 covers 9 bases. The CDR3 has 14 residues. J gave up 6 bases and V 8 bases, and 9 bases lay outside the gene matches. The germline CDR1 and CDR2 sequences are ENHRY and SYGVKD. The CDR3 sequence: CAIGMAGGRDTQYF. CDR3 sequence (DNA): TGTGCCATCGGTATGGCGGGGGGGCGGGATACGCAGTATTTT.

The CDR3 region is CSVVGGPTNYEQYF. CDR3 DNA: TGCAGCGTTGTCGGGGGTCCGACCAACTACGAGCAGTACTTC. The chain links TRBV29-1 to TRBJ2-7, with a weak D call TRBD2 (6 bases). V was shortened by 4 bases and J by 3 bases, with 16 bases between the two germline ends. CDR1 and CDR2 from the germline V gene are SQVTM and ANQGSEA. The CDR3 runs 14 residues.

The V call is TRBV12-3 or TRBV12-4, the J call TRBJ1-5; a weak D match, TRBD1 (5 bases). CDR3 length: 13 amino acids. Trimming shortened V by 2 bases and J by 9 bases, and 11 bases separated the two germline ends. The CDR3 coding sequence is TGTGCCAGCAGTTTAACCTCGGGGGGGCCCCAGCATTTT. As protein: CASSLTSGGPQHF.

V is TRBV9 and J is TRBJ2-2; 14 bases fit TRBD2. Looked up from germline, CDR1 is SGDLS and CDR2 is YYNGEE. V lost 4 bases and J lost 4; bases outside the gene matches: 6. The CDR3 extends over 17 amino acids. The chain's CDR3 is CASSPQGLAGVTGELFF. Here the CDR3 DNA reads TGTGCCAGCAGCCCGCAGGGACTAGCGGGAGTCACCGGGGAGCTGTTTTTT.

The chain uses TRBV6-5 and TRBJ1-5; no clear D gene. Germline V gene lookup returns CDR1 MNHEY and CDR2 SVGAGI. Trimming pared 6 bases from V and 0 bases from J, leaving 12 bases between. This CDR3 region has 15 residues. CDR3 protein: CASSSTGYSNQPQHF. The DNA for the CDR3 is TGTGCCAGCAGCAGTACGGGTTATAGCAATCAGCCCCAGCATTTT.

With regard to this clone: The identical CDR3 is also encoded by other nucleotide sequences in the sample. This chain uses TRBV7-9 with TRBJ2-1; D might be TRBD1 (5 bases). In germline, CDR1 is SEHNR, CDR2 FQNEAQ (reference sequence). V was trimmed by 6 bases and J by 0 bases, leaving 12 bases between them. CDR3 length: 15 amino acids. The CDR3 spells CASSPRGSSYNEQFF. CDR3 nucleotide sequence: TGTGCCAGCAGTCCTAGGGGTAGCTCCTACAATGAGCAGTTCTTC. Drawing the rest from reference TRBV7-9 and TRBJ2-1, the complete variable domain is DTGVSQNPRHKITKRGQNVTFRCDPISEHNRLYWYRQTLGQGPEFLTYFQNEAQLEKSRLLSDRFSAERPKGSFSTLEIQRTEQGDSAMYLCASSPRGSSYNEQFFGPGTRLTVL.

The chain links TRBV18 to TRBJ2-7; 7 bases are a match to TRBD2. CDR3 length equals 14 residues. CDR1 and CDR2 (germline): KGHSH, LQKENI. The J segment lost 6 bases and the V segment lost 3 bases, leaving 8 bases of the junction unmatched. CDR3 loop: CASSPDPWGGEQYF. CDR3 coding DNA: TGTGCCAGCTCACCCGATCCCTGGGGGGGCGAGCAGTACTTC. The full variable domain, completed using reference TRBV18 and TRBJ2-7, is NAGVMQNPRHLVRRRGQEARLRCSPMKGHSHVYWYRQLPEEGLKFMVYLQKENIIDESGMPKERFSAEFPKEGPSILRIQQVVRGDSAAYFCASSPDPWGGEQYFGPGTRLTVT.

This clone appeared a few times. This chain joins TRBV4-1 and TRBJ1-5, with D tentatively TRBD1 (5 bases). The CDR3 runs 18 residues. Germline V gene lookup returns CDR1 MGHRA and CDR2 YSYEKL. The germline V and J ends were trimmed by 1 base and 1 base, with 17 bases remaining between them. The CDR3 protein is CASSQVAGRGSSNQPQHF. The CDR3 DNA sequence: TGCGCCAGCAGCCAAGTAGCGGGGAGGGGATCGAGCAATCAGCCCCAGCATTTT.

This clone was detected once. This chain connects TRBV14 to TRBJ2-7; D not certain. The CDR3 runs to 13 residues. CDR1 is SGHDN and CDR2 is FVKESK in the germline V gene. V lost 4 bases to trimming and J lost 2 bases, with 9 bases between them. The CDR3 DNA reads as TGTGCCAGCAGCCGAGTCGTTGCCTACGAGCAGTACTTC. Translating it yields CASSRVVAYEQYF.

The chain couples TRBV6-5 to TRBJ2-1, with 14 bases aligning to TRBD2. The CDR3 runs 15 residues. The V segment lost 4 bases and the J segment 7 bases; nucleotides outside the gene matches: 3. In germline, CDR1 is MNHEY, CDR2 SVGAGI. The CDR3 DNA sequence: TGTGCCAGCAGTTCCGGGACTAGCGGGGGAAATGAGCAGTTCTTC. As protein: CASSSGTSGGNEQFF.

This rearrangement joins TRBV6-1 to TRBJ1-5; TRBD1 matches at 12 bases. V lost 3 bases, J lost 3 bases, and 12 bases stayed unmatched. Germline assignment: CDR1 MNHNS and CDR2 SASEGT. The CDR3 is 19 amino acids. DNA for the CDR3: TGTGCCAGCAGTGATCGGGACAGGGGGCGTGGTAGTCTCAATCAGCCCCAGCATTTT. It encodes CASSDRDRGRGSLNQPQHF.

This sequence joins TRBV5-1 and TRBJ1-3; D perhaps matches TRBD1 (6 bases). The germline V gene has CDR1 SGHRS and CDR2 YFSETQ. V was trimmed by 3 bases and J by 1 base, leaving 20 bases between them. The CDR3 has 18 amino acids. CDR3 sequence (DNA): TGCGCCAGCAGCTCCTCAATACAGGGCAGCGGTTCTGGAAACACCATATATTTT. Protein: CASSSSIQGSGSGNTIYF.

The chain carries TRBV19 and TRBJ1-5; D remains ambiguous. The CDR3 length is 15 residues. V was clipped by 5 bases and J by 0 bases, with 11 bases between them. CDR1 is LNHDA, CDR2 SQIVND, per germline (reference sequence). The CDR3: CASSPGSYSNQPQHF. The CDR3 DNA reads as TGTGCCAGTAGTCCGGGATCATATAGCAATCAGCCCCAGCATTTT.